A single sample is the source of the 15 T cell receptor beta chains below, sequenced in a study of OX40 agonist ivuxolimab in advanced cancers. Clones were sequenced by immunoSEQ multiplex PCR, and TCRdb holds only the in-frame ones, with some missing. The sample consists of 57,000 or so clones, approximately 86% of them appearing once. The material sequenced was CD4+ or CD8+ T cells sorted from blood, taken in a trial of the OX40 agonist ivuxolimab. The receptors derive from an adult with an advanced solid tumor such as melanoma, head and neck, liver or kidney cancer.

The genes are TRBV28 and TRBJ2-7, with TRBD2 as a possible D gene (6 bases). The CDR3 extends over 14 amino acids. V gave up 7 bases and J gave up 7 bases, with 20 bases separating them. CDR1 is MDHEN, CDR2 SYDVKM, per germline. CDR3 in amino acids: CASKPPGLQREQYF. The CDR3 DNA reads as TGTGCCAGCAAACCTCCGGGACTGCAGAGGGAGCAGTACTTC.

The rearrangement uses TRBV19 and TRBJ2-3, with TRBD2 matching over 14 bases. CDR1 is LNHDA and CDR2 is SQIVND in the germline V gene (reference sequence). V gave up 10 bases and J gave up 9 bases; unmatched junction bases: 18. This CDR3 comprises 17 residues. The CDR3 DNA reads as TGTGCCACCCGAGGCGGGGGGACTAGCGGGGGTCGGGGGACGCAGTATTTT. Its translation: CATRGGGTSGGRGTQYF. Filled out from reference TRBV19 and TRBJ2-3, the complete variable domain reads DGGITQSPKYLFRKEGQNVTLSCEQNLNHDAMYWYRQDPGQGLRLIYYSQIVNDFQKGDIAEGYSVSREKKESFPLTVTSAQKNPTAFYLCATRGGGTSGGRGTQYFGPGTRLTVL.

The V gene is TRBV19, the J gene TRBJ1-4, with D perhaps TRBD1 (5 bases). CDR3 length: 16 residues. The germline V gene encodes CDR1 LNHDA and CDR2 SQIVND (reference sequence). Trimming shortened V by 6 bases and J by 0 bases, and 14 bases separated the two germline ends. CDR3 coding DNA: TGTGCCAGTAGCGGTCAGGGCCAACCAACTAATGAAAAACTGTTTTTT. Amino acid sequence: CASSGQGQPTNEKLFF.

This clone appeared a single time. The chain recombines TRBV7-2 with TRBJ2-5; 11 bases are a match to TRBD2. The CDR3 has 18 residues. Germline V CDR1 and CDR2: SGHTA, FQGNSA. The junction had 15 bases not matched to a gene; V was cut back by 5 bases and J by 4 bases. CDR3 bases: TGTGCCAGCAGCGCCAGACTAGCGGGGACCCCCGGAGCAGAGACCCAGTACTTC. This gives the protein CASSARLAGTPGAETQYF.

This chain uses TRBV7-2 with TRBJ2-1, with D perhaps TRBD1 (6 bases). Trimming took 5 bases from V and 4 from J, leaving 6 bases between them. The CDR3 contains 12 residues. The germline V gene encodes CDR1 SGHTA and CDR2 FQGNSA. The CDR3 DNA reads TGTGCCAGCAGCAGGGGGTACAATGAGCAGTTCTTC. It specifies CASSRGYNEQFF.

This chain joins TRBV12-5 and TRBJ1-1; TRBD1 is a possible D gene (6 bases). The CDR3 is 15 residues long. V lost 5 bases, J lost 3 bases, and 16 bases lay in between. The germline V gene has CDR1 LGHNT and CDR2 FRNRAP. DNA of the CDR3: TGTGCTAGTGGTGCACCACAGGGCGTGTACACTGAAGCTTTCTTT. Its translation: CASGAPQGVYTEAFF.

The chain combines TRBV11-2 with TRBJ2-1, with 7 positions matching TRBD2. Germline V gene lookup returns CDR1 SGHAT and CDR2 FQNNGV. Trimming took 2 bases from V and 5 from J; bases not matched to a gene: 6. CDR3 length equals 15 residues. The DNA for the CDR3 is TGTGCCAGCAGCTTATCGGGGGGTCTTAACAATGAGCAGTTCTTC. Translation: CASSLSGGLNNEQFF.

The chain is built from TRBV6-1 and TRBJ1-5, with unresolved D. This CDR3 is built from 15 residues. CDR1 MNHNS and CDR2 SASEGT come from the germline V gene. V lost 5 bases and J 6 bases, leaving 17 bases between the germline ends. This chain's CDR3 is CASSKRPAEGQPQHF. CDR3 nucleotides: TGTGCCAGCAGTAAAAGGCCTGCCGAGGGTCAGCCCCAGCATTTT.

This chain links TRBV6-5 with TRBJ2-1; D possibly matches TRBD1 or TRBD2 (5 bases each). The germline V gene has CDR1 MNHEY and CDR2 SVGAGI. Trimming cost V 5 bases and J 6 bases, with 11 bases left between them. This CDR3 contains 13 residues. CDR3 sequence reads: CASSPPGANEQFF. In DNA form, the CDR3 reads TGTGCCAGCAGTCCCCCCGGGGCCAATGAGCAGTTCTTC.

This clone was found a few times. V and J are TRBV2 and TRBJ1-5; D not certain. CDR3 length equals 14 residues. V shed 5 bases and J shed 2 bases, with 10 bases lying between them. Germline-derived CDR1 and CDR2 are SNHLY and FYNNEI. CDR3 in DNA: TGTGCCAGCAGTAAAGGGTTACGCAATCAGCCCCAGCATTTT. Its translation is CASSKGLRNQPQHF.

For the CDR3, the DNA is TGTGCCAGCAGCTTAGGGTTGGCAGGGGTTTATAACTATGGCTACACCTTC. Its protein product is CASSLGLAGVYNYGYTF. This rearrangement joins TRBV5-6 to TRBJ1-2; tentative D call: TRBD1 (6 bases). Trimming left V 2 bases short and J 1 base short, with 18 bases between. CDR1 is SGHDT, CDR2 YYEEEE, per germline. The CDR3 consists of 17 residues.

V gene TRBV7-6 combines with J gene TRBJ2-3; D is ambiguous. Trimming left V 3 bases short and J 0 bases short, with 7 bases between. This CDR3 has 14 amino acids. Germline V CDR1 and CDR2: SGHVS, FNYEAQ. The DNA of the CDR3 is TGTGCCAGCAGCTTCTCCACTAGCACAGATACGCAGTATTTT. Encoded protein: CASSFSTSTDTQYF.

This sequence joins TRBV9 and TRBJ2-3; tentative D call: TRBD1 (6 bases). The V gene lost 1 base and the J gene lost 2 bases, with 8 bases spanning the gap. The CDR3 covers 14 residues. Germline CDR1 and CDR2: SGDLS and YYNGEE. The CDR3 nucleotides read TGTGCCAGCAGCGTAAGGGGGAACACAGATACGCAGTATTTT. Protein product: CASSVRGNTDTQYF.

This clone was detected once. J is TRBJ2-3 and V is TRBV7-9, with D uncertain. This CDR3 has 13 amino acids. Germline V CDR1 and CDR2: SEHNR, FQNEAQ (reference sequence). Trimming pared 5 bases from V and 4 bases from J, leaving 10 bases between. DNA for the CDR3: TGTGCCAGCAGCCCGTGGACCGCAGATACGCAGTATTTT. It is translated as CASSPWTADTQYF. Full variable domain (remainder filled in from reference TRBV7-9 and TRBJ2-3): DTGVSQNPRHKITKRGQNVTFRCDPISEHNRLYWYRQTLGQGPEFLTYFQNEAQLEKSRLLSDRFSAERPKGSFSTLEIQRTEQGDSAMYLCASSPWTADTQYFGPGTRLTVL.

This clone was picked up one time. The genes are TRBV5-1 and TRBJ2-5; D possibly corresponds to TRBD2 (6 bases). The CDR3 extends over 14 amino acids. V was trimmed by 0 bases and J by 5 bases, leaving 11 bases between them. Germline V gene lookup returns CDR1 SGHRS and CDR2 YFSETQ. The CDR3 coding sequence is TGCGCCAGCAGCTTGGGTGCAGGGAGGGAGACCCAGTACTTC. Its protein product is CASSLGAGRETQYF.